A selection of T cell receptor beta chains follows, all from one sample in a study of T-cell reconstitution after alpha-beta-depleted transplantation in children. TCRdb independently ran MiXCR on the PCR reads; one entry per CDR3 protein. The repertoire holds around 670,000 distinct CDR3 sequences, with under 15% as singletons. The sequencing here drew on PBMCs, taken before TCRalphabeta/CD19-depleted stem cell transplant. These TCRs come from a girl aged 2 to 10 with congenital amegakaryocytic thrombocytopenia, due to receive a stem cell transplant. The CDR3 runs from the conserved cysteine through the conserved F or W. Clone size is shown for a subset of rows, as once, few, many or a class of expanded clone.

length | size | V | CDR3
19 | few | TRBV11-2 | CASSLVLGTSGSAHNEQFF
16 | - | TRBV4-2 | CASSPRTSGQYNEQFF
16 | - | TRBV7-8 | CASSTGLAASTDTQYF
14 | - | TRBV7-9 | CASGPGQAIYGYTF
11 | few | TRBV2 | CASSNWGEQYF
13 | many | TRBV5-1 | CASSKTGQETQYF
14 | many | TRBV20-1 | CSAPDRLSYNEQFF
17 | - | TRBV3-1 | CASSLSTSVTLSYEQYF
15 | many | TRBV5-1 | CASSLGLAGGETQYF
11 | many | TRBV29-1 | CSGGAGFGYTF
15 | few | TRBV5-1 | CASSPLGSSYQPQHF
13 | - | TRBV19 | CASSIDRSNVLTF
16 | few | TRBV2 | CASSEESIRITGELFF
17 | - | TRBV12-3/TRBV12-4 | CASSGIGLAGVTNTQYF
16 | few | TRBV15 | CATSGTGLAGLNTQYF
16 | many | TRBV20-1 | CSARDPSGIGTGELFF
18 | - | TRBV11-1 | CASSFMGLAGYSTDTQYF
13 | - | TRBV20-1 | CSASGTISYEQYF
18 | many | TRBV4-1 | CASSQTTGPILSLYEQYF
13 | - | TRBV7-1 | CASSPGLPSEQYF
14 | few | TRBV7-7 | CASSPGDYTGELFF
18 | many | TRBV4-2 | CASSQDGLTGADTDTQYF
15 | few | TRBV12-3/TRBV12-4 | CASSYGQGGTDTQYF
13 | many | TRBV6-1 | CASSAHSNQPQHF
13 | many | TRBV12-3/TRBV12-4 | CASTQTVNSPLHF
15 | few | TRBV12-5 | CASALQDINYNEQFF
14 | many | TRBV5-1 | CASSIQGMRNEQYF
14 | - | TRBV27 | CASSLKGQGYGYTF
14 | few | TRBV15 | CATSRDGSQETQYF
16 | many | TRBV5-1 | CASSHGLAESYNEQFF
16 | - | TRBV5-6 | CASSGEASGSPYEQYF
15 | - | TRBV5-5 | CASSQGAILTYEQYF
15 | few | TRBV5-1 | CASSFEAGPIYEQYF
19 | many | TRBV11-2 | CASSLGLAGNRHTHNEQFF
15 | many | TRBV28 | CASSIPGGGYNEQFF
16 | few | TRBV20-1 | CSASIQRPGNTYEQYF
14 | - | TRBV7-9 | CASSFTGDGETQYF
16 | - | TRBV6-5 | CASSYGRESGANVLTF
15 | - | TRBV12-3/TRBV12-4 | CASSLPGLYTDTQYF
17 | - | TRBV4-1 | CASSPQTTGLAVYEQYF
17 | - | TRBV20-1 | CSARGFGVGGPEDTQYF